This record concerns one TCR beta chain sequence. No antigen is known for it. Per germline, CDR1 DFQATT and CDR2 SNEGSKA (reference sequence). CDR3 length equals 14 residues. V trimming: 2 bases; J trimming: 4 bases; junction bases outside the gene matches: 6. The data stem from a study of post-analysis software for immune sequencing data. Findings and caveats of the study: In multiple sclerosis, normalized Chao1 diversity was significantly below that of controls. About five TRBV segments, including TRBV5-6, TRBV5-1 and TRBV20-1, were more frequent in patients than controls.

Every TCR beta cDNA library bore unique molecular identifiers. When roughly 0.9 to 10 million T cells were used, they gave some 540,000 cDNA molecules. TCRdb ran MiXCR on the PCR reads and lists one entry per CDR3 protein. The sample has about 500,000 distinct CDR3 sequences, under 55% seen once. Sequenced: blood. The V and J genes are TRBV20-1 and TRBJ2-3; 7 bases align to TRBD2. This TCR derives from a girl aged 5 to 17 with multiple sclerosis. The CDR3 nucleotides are TGCAGTGCTAGAAGCGGGAACCTCCCAGATACGCAGTATTTT. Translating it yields CSARSGNLPDTQYF.